This T cell receptor (beta chain) was identified during a study of graft-versus-host responses after intestinal transplantation. In regard to this clone: What it binds is unknown.

Here immunoSEQ multiplex PCR was the method, and the copy in TCRdb shows in-frame clones only, minus some. This repertoire shows 60,000 to 75,000 clones, 80% to 90% found once; its top ten account for just under 2.5%. The germline V gene has CDR1 MNHNY and CDR2 SVGAGI (reference sequence). V lost 2 bases to trimming and J lost 4 bases, with 16 bases between them. There are 16 residues in the CDR3. This TCR derives from a human donor who received an intestinal transplant. The sequencing here drew on unstimulated CD8+ T cells sorted from spleen or lymph node cells, taken before intestinal transplant. The chain links TRBV6-6 to TRBJ2-3; D is possibly TRBD1 (6 bases). CDR3 bases: TGTGCCAGCAGTTACCTCAGGCAGGGGACGTCAGATACGCAGTATTTT. It codes for CASSYLRQGTSDTQYF.